The 22 T cell receptor beta chains presented below share a single source sample, sequenced in a study of T cells in Graves' hyperthyroidism and ophthalmopathy (dated by TCRdb to between 2018 and 2021). Libraries were built with multiplex PCR. TCRdb names Illumina HiSeq 2000 as the instrument used. TCR beta CDR3 regions were amplified from RNA transcripts. The TCR CDR3 was subjected to a first round of RT-PCR using the HTBI primer set and the Qiagen OneStep RT-PCR kit. TCRdb trimmed public reads at Q25 via fastp, called clones via MiXCR and kept in-frame beta chains. All rows with the same CDR3 protein become a single entry with the most common DNA and genes. For this sample the table gives about 420,000 distinct CDR3 sequences, of which 15% to 19% were detected only once. The ten biggest clones cover around 7% of the sample. The sample comprised blood. All receptors come from a woman under 30 with Graves' hyperthyroidism.

The chain recombines TRBV20-1 with TRBJ2-7, with D perhaps matching TRBD2 (6 bases). The CDR3 runs 14 residues. CDR1 and CDR2 from the germline V gene are DFQATT and SNEGSKA (reference sequence). Trimming left V 0 bases short and J 6 bases short, with 15 bases between. The CDR3 loop reads CSARDPEGPGEQYF. The CDR3 DNA follows: TGCAGTGCTAGAGATCCGGAGGGACCCGGCGAGCAGTACTTC.

This clonotype was found many times. This chain connects TRBV6-1 to TRBJ2-6; 8 positions agree with TRBD1. Losses at the gene ends were 8 bases for V and 0 bases for J; bases not matched to a gene: 3. Germline assignment: CDR1 MNHNS and CDR2 SASEGT. The CDR3 contains 15 residues. CDR3 protein: CASQGQASGANVLTF. The CDR3 coding sequence is TGTGCCAGCCAGGGACAGGCCTCTGGGGCCAACGTCCTGACTTTC.

Ten or more counts support this clonotype. V usage is TRBV12-5 and J usage is TRBJ2-1, with D possibly being TRBD2 (6 bases). This CDR3 region has 16 residues. Trimming removed 4 bases from V and 4 bases from J, with 17 bases in between. Germline CDR1 and CDR2: LGHNT and FRNRAP. CDR3 nucleotide sequence: TGTGCTAGTGGTTCCTCCGGGACTGGGACTTACAATGAGCAGTTCTTC. Its protein product is CASGSSGTGTYNEQFF. The whole variable domain, filled in from reference TRBV12-5 and TRBJ2-1, reads DARVTQTPRHKVTEMGQEVTMRCQPILGHNTVFWYRQTMMQGLELLAYFRNRAPLDDSGMPKDRFSAEMPDATLATLKIQPSEPRDSAVYFCASGSSGTGTYNEQFFGPGTRLTVL.

Points on this clonotype: A read error may explain this, as a much larger clone is one base away. The J gene is TRBJ1-5, the V gene TRBV6-1; 7 positions agree with TRBD1. Germline V gives CDR1 MNHNS, CDR2 SASEGT. This CDR3 region has 13 residues. V lost 4 bases to trimming and J lost 9 bases; unmatched junction nucleotides: 6. CDR3 nucleotides: TGTGCCAGCAGTGCCATAGGGGGCCCGCCCCAGCATTTT. It specifies CASSAIGGPPQHF.

The sample holds many counts of this clonotype. The J gene is TRBJ1-1, the V gene TRBV20-1; D remains unclear. CDR3 length equals 13 residues. Per germline, CDR1 DFQATT and CDR2 SNEGSKA (reference sequence). V lost 0 bases to trimming and J lost 4 bases, with 9 bases between them. Written as DNA, the CDR3 is TGCAGTGCTAGAGAGAAGGGAGTCACTGAAGCTTTCTTT. This gives the protein CSAREKGVTEAFF.

This clonotype was found many times. The chain combines TRBV3-1 with TRBJ2-7, with 12 bases identical to TRBD2. The V gene end was trimmed by 1 base and the J gene end by 3 bases; junction bases not matched to a gene: 4. The CDR3 covers 16 residues. The germline CDR1 and CDR2 sequences are LGHDT and YNNKEL (reference sequence). DNA of the CDR3: TGTGCCAGCAGCCAAGGGACTAGCGGGATTGGCTACGAGCAGTACTTC. Protein product: CASSQGTSGIGYEQYF.

In this sample, this clonotype turned up many times. The CDR3 loop reads CASSSQINTGELFF. CDR3 DNA: TGTGCCAGCAGTTCACAGATTAACACCGGGGAGCTGTTTTTT. The chain joins TRBV12-3 or TRBV12-4 to TRBJ2-2, with D hard to call. Between the trimmed V and J ends, which lost 4 bases and 2 bases, there was a span of 8 bases. This CDR3 region has 14 residues.

This clonotype was counted at least ten times. The rearrangement joins TRBV27 to TRBJ1-5; possible D gene TRBD1, 6 bases. Germline assignment: CDR1 MNHEY and CDR2 SMNVEV (reference sequence). Trimming shortened V by 8 bases and J by 2 bases, and 16 bases separated the two germline ends. This CDR3 has 15 amino acids. The CDR3 coding sequence is TGTGCCAGCCGGGGGCGGGAGAGAGGCAATCAGCCCCAGCATTTT. Encoded protein: CASRGRERGNQPQHF.

This clonotype has at least ten counts. This chain joins TRBV20-1 and TRBJ1-2, with D unclear. The CDR3 length is 11 residues. The V and J ends lost 3 bases and 3 bases respectively, with 5 bases between them. Germline loops: CDR1 DFQATT, CDR2 SNEGSKA (reference sequence). The CDR3 DNA follows: TGCAGTGCTAGTACCGACTATGGCTACACCTTC. Translated: CSASTDYGYTF.

This clonotype was seen repeatedly, ten times or more. CDR3 amino acids: CASSGGTGGAETEAFF. The CDR3 region has the DNA TGTGCCAGCAGCGGAGGGACAGGGGGCGCGGAGACTGAAGCTTTCTTT. V is TRBV5-6 and J is TRBJ1-1, with 12 positions matching TRBD1. V lost 4 bases to trimming and J lost 5 bases; unmatched junction nucleotides: 9. CDR1 is SGHDT and CDR2 is YYEEEE in the germline V gene. The CDR3 is made up of 16 amino acids.

This clonotype was seen many times. J is TRBJ2-3 and V is TRBV3-1; 8 nucleotides agree with TRBD2. V shed 1 base, J shed 4 bases, and the junction held 10 bases outside the gene matches. The CDR3 runs to 17 residues. CDR1 LGHDT and CDR2 YNNKEL come from the germline V gene (reference sequence). The CDR3 region is CASSQGPLAGLPDTQYF. The CDR3 region has the DNA TGTGCCAGCAGCCAAGGACCGCTAGCGGGTCTGCCAGATACGCAGTATTTT.

This clonotype was observed at least ten times. The J gene is TRBJ2-1, the V gene TRBV20-1; 8 positions match TRBD2. CDR3 size: 13 residues. Germline lookup yields CDR1 DFQATT and CDR2 SNEGSKA (reference sequence). Trimming took 3 bases from V and 6 from J; bases not matched to a gene: 4. CDR3 in DNA: TGCAGTGCTAGCGGGAGGGCCTTCAATGAGCAGTTCTTC. This sequence encodes CSASGRAFNEQFF.

This clonotype turned up a few times. J is TRBJ1-5 and V is TRBV19, with D perhaps TRBD1 (5 bases). The germline V gene has CDR1 LNHDA and CDR2 SQIVND (reference sequence). The CDR3 totals 14 residues. Trimming took 6 bases from V and 0 from J, leaving 9 bases between them. The CDR3 region is CASSLQVSNQPQHF. The CDR3 DNA is TGTGCCAGTAGCCTACAGGTTAGCAATCAGCCCCAGCATTTT.

The V call is TRBV3-1, the J call TRBJ2-5, with TRBD2 identical over 8 bases. The CDR3 is made up of 14 amino acids. Germline V lookup: CDR1 LGHDT, CDR2 YNNKEL (reference sequence). The J segment lost 7 bases and the V segment lost 4 bases, leaving 8 bases of the junction unmatched. The CDR3 loop is CASSPTGAGGTQYF. DNA for the CDR3: TGTGCCAGCAGCCCCACGGGGGCGGGGGGGACCCAGTACTTC.

This clonotype has a count of ten or more. The V call is TRBV12-3 or TRBV12-4, the J call TRBJ2-3, with 11 bases fitting TRBD1. With V trimmed by 7 bases and J by 4 bases, 4 bases remained unmatched. CDR3 length equals 14 residues. The CDR3, as DNA: TGTGCCAGCATGCGGGACAGGGGGTCAGATACGCAGTATTTT. Translating it yields CASMRDRGSDTQYF.

The chain joins TRBV5-1 to TRBJ2-1; D perhaps matches TRBD2 (7 bases). Germline CDR1 and CDR2: SGHRS and YFSETQ. This CDR3 spans 15 amino acids. The V gene lost 1 base and the J gene lost 3 bases, with 11 bases spanning the gap. This CDR3 is CASSLYREGYNEQFF. In DNA form, the CDR3 reads TGCGCCAGCAGCTTGTACAGGGAGGGCTACAATGAGCAGTTCTTC.

There are many counts of this clonotype. The chain couples TRBV20-1 to TRBJ2-7; possible D gene TRBD1, 6 bases. The CDR3 loop spans 13 amino acids. Germline V gene sequence: CDR1 DFQATT, CDR2 SNEGSKA (reference sequence). V gave up 0 bases and J gave up 6 bases, with 12 bases separating them. The CDR3 region is CSARDSQGREQYF. CDR3 coding DNA: TGCAGTGCTAGAGATTCCCAGGGGCGCGAGCAGTACTTC.

This clonotype showed up many times. This CDR3 is CASTKGPRSEKLFF. CDR3 in DNA: TGTGCCAGCACCAAAGGGCCCCGGAGTGAAAAACTGTTTTTT. The chain employs TRBV6-1 and TRBJ1-4; D uncertain. The CDR3 runs 14 residues. V was pared by 7 bases and J by 7 bases, with 16 bases between. CDR1 is MNHNS and CDR2 is SASEGT in the germline V gene.

The table lists this clonotype with many counts. This chain joins TRBV18 and TRBJ2-1; 7 bases align to TRBD1. Trimming cost V 3 bases and J 7 bases; bases outside gene matches: 15. The germline CDR1 and CDR2 sequences are KGHSH and LQKENI. This CDR3 region has 17 residues. The CDR3 DNA sequence: TGTGCCAGCTCACCTGAACAGGGGTCCCACTTTACTAATGAGCAGTTCTTC. It translates to CASSPEQGSHFTNEQFF. Using reference TRBV18 and TRBJ2-1 for the parts outside the CDR3, the full variable domain is NAGVMQNPRHLVRRRGQEARLRCSPMKGHSHVYWYRQLPEEGLKFMVYLQKENIIDESGMPKERFSAEFPKEGPSILRIQQVVRGDSAAYFCASSPEQGSHFTNEQFFGPGTRLTVL.

The V call is TRBV7-3, the J call TRBJ2-3; D uncertain. From germline, CDR1 is SGHTA and CDR2 FQGTGA. This CDR3 spans 13 amino acids. V was cut by 5 bases and J by 6 bases, with 12 bases left in between. In DNA form, the CDR3 reads TGTGCCAGCAGCGAAACCGCGTGGGATACGCAGTATTTT. This translates into CASSETAWDTQYF.

This clonotype has a count of ten or more. V usage is TRBV20-1 and J usage is TRBJ1-6; D gene unclear. Trimming shortened V by 1 base and J by 6 bases, and 13 bases separated the two germline ends. Germline loops: CDR1 DFQATT, CDR2 SNEGSKA (reference sequence). This CDR3 is built from 15 residues. The CDR3 spells CSARGREVGNSPLHF. In DNA, the CDR3 is TGCAGTGCTAGAGGACGGGAAGTGGGTAATTCACCCCTCCACTTT.

This clonotype has only a few counts. V and J are TRBV2 and TRBJ2-2; 11 nucleotides agree with TRBD2. The V gene's germline CDR1 is SNHLY and CDR2 FYNNEI. The CDR3 runs to 15 residues. V shed 7 bases, J shed 1 base, and the junction held 2 bases outside the gene matches. CDR3 residues: CASMGLAVNTGELFF. CDR3 nucleotides: TGTGCCAGCATGGGACTAGCGGTGAACACCGGGGAGCTGTTTTTT.